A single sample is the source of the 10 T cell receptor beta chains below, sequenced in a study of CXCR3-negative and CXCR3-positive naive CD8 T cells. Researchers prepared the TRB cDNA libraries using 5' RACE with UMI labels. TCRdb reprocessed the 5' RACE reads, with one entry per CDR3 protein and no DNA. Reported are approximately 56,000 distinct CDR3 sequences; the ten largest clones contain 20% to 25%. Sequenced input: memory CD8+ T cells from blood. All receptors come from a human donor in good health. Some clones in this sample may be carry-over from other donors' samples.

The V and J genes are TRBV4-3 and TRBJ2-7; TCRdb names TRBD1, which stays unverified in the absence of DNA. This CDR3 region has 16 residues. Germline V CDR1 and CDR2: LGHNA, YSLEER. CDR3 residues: CASSPGDRASSYEQYF.

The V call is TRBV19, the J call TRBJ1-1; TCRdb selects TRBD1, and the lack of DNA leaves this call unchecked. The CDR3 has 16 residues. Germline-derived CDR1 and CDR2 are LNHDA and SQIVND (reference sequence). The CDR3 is CASSDDRALMNTEAFF.

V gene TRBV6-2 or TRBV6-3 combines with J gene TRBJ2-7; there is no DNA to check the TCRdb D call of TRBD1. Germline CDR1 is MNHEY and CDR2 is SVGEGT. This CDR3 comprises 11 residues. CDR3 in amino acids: CASSSPGEQYF.

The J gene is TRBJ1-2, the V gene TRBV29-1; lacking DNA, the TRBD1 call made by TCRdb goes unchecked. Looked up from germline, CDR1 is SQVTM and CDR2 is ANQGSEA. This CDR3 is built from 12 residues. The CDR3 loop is CSVGTGVDGYTF.

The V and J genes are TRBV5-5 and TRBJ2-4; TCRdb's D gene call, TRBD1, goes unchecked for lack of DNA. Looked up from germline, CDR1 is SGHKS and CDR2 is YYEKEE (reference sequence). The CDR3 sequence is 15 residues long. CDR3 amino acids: CASSFQGAPTNIQYF.

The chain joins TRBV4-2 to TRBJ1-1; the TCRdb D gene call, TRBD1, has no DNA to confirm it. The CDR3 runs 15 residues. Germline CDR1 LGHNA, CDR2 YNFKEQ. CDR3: CASSQEWTGGTEAFF.

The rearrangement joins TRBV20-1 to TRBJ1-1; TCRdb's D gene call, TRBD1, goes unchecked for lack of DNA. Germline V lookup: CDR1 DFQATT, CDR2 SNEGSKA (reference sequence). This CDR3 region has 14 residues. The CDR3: CSARVKTGELEAFF.

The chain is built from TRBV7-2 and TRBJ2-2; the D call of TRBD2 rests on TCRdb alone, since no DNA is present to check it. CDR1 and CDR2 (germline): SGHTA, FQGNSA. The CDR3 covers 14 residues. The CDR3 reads CATTGLVGTGELFF.

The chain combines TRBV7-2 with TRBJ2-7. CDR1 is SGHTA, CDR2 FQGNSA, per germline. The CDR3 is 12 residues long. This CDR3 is CASSLGTYEQYF.

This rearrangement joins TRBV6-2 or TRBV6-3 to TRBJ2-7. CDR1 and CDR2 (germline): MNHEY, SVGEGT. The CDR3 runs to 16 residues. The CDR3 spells CASSYSTNRGPYEQYF.